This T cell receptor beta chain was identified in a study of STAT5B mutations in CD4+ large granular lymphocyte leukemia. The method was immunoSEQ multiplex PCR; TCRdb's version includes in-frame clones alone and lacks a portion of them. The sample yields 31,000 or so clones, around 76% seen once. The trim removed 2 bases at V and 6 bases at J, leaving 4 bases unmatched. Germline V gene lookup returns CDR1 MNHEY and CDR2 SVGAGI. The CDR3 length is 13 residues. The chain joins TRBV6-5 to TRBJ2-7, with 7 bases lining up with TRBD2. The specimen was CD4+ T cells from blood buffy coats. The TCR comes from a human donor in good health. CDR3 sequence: CASSYAGVGEQYF. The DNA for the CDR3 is TGTGCCAGCAGTTACGCGGGAGTGGGCGAGCAGTACTTC.